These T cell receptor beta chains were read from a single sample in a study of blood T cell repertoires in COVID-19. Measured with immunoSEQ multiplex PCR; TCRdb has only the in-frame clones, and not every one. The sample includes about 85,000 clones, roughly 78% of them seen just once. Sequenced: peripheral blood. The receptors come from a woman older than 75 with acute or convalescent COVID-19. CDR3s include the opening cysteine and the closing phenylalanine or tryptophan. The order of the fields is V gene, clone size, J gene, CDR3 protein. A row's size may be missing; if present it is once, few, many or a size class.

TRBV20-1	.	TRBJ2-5	CSASWDPGTTQETQYF
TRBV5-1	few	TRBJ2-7	CASSIAGTGSYEQYF
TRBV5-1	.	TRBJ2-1	CASSLGDRVDEQFF
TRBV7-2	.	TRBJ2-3	CASSFRDSLFTDTQYF
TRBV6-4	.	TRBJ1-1	CASSEGFRAFF
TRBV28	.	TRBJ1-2	CASSGDRSNYGYTF
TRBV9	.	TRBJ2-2	CASSVDAGGATGELFF
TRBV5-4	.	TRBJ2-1	CASSLRLAGENEQFF
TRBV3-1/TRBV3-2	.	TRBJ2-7	CASSQRGDRGQVQYF
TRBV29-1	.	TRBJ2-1	CSVGNGRADEQFF
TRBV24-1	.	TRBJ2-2	CATSDFSGRGNTGELFF
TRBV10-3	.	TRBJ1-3	CAISEPRTAGNTIYF
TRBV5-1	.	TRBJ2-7	CASSLGGGVSYEQYF
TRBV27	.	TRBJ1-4	CASRTANEKLFF